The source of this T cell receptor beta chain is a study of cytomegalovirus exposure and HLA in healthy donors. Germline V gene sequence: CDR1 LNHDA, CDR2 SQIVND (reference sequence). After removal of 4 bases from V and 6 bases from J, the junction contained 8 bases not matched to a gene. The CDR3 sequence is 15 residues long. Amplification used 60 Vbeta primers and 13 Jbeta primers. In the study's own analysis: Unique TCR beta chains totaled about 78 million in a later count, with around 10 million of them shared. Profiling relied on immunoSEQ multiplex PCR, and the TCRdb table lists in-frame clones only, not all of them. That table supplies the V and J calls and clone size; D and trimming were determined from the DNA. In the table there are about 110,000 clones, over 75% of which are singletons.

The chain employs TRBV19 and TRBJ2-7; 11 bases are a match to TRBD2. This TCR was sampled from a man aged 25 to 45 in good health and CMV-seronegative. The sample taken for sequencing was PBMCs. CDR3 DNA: TGTGCCAGTAGTACAATAGCGGGAGGGCCGACCGAGCAGTACTTC. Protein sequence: CASSTIAGGPTEQYF.